This section outlines one T cell receptor (beta chain) sequence together with its context. Antigen unknown. The sample is drawn from a study of PD-1 blockade in mismatch repair-deficient tumors. Study summary: Patients had around 11 mismatch repair-deficient cancer types, all previously treated and progressing. Study findings and constraints: Tumor-resident clones, often absent from pretreatment blood, expanded after pembrolizumab and then contracted.

All patients were mismatch repair deficient, assessed by either PCR or immunohistochemistry. The TCR-sequenced patients were three responders to pembrolizumab. Clones were read by immunoSEQ multiplex PCR, and TCRdb kept only the in-frame ones, dropping some. The sample yields roughly 130,000 clones, 88% seen once. The CDR3 spans 15 residues. V lost 2 bases, J lost 5 bases, and 15 bases lay in between. The V gene's germline CDR1 is MNHEY and CDR2 SMNVEV (reference sequence). The material sequenced was peripheral blood, taken about 17 months after starting pembrolizumab. This receptor was obtained from an adult with mismatch repair-deficient cancer. The V gene is TRBV27, the J gene TRBJ2-5, with no clear D. The CDR3 nucleotides read TGTGCCAGCAGTTTACTCCCCCCCGAACCCGAGACCCAGTACTTC. Translated, it gives CASSLLPPEPETQYF.